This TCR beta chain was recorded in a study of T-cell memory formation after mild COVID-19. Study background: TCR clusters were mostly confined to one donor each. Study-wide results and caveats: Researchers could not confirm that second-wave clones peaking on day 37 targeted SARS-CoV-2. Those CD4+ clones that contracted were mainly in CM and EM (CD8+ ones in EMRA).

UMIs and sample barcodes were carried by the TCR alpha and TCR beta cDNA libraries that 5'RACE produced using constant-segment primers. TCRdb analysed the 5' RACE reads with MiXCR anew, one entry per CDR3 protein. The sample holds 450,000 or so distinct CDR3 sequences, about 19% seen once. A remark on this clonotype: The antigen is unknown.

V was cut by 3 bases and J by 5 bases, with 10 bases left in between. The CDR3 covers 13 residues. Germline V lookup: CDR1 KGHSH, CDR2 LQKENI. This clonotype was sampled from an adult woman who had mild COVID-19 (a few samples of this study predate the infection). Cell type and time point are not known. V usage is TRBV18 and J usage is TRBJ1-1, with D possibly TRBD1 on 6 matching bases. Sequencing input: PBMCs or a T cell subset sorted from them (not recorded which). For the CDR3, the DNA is TGTGCCAGCTCACCTCTAAGGGGGACTGAAGCTTTCTTT. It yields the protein CASSPLRGTEAFF.